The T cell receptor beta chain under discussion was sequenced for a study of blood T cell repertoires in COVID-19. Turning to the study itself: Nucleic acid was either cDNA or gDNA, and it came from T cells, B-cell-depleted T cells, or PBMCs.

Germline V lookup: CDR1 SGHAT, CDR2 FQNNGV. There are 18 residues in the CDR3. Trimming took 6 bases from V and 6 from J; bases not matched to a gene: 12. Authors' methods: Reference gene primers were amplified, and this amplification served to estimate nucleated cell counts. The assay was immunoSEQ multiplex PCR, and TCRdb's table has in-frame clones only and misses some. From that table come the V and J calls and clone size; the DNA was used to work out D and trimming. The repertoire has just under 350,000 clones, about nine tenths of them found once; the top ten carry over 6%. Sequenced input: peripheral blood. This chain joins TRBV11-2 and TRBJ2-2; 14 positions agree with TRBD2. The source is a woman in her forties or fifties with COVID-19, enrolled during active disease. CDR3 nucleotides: TGTGCCAGCAGACCGACTAGCGGGAGGGCCTCGGTGGCCGGGGAGCTGTTTTTT. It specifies CASRPTSGRASVAGELFF.